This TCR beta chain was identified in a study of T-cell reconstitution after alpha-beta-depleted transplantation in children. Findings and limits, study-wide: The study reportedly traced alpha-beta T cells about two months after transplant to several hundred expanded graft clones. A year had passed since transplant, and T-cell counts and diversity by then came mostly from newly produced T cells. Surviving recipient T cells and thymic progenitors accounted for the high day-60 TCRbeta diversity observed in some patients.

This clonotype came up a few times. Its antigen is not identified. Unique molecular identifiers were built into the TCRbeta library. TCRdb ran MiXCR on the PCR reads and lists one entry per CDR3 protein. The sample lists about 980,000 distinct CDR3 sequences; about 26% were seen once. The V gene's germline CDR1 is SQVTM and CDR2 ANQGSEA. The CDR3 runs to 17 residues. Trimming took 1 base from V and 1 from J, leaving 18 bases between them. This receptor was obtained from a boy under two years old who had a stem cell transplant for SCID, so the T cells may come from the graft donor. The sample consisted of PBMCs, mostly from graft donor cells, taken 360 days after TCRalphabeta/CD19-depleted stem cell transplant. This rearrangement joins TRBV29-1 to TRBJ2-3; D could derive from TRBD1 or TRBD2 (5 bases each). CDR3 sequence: CSVEAGQWLGGTDTQYF. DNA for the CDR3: TGCAGCGTTGAAGCGGGGCAGTGGCTAGGAGGCACAGATACGCAGTATTTT.